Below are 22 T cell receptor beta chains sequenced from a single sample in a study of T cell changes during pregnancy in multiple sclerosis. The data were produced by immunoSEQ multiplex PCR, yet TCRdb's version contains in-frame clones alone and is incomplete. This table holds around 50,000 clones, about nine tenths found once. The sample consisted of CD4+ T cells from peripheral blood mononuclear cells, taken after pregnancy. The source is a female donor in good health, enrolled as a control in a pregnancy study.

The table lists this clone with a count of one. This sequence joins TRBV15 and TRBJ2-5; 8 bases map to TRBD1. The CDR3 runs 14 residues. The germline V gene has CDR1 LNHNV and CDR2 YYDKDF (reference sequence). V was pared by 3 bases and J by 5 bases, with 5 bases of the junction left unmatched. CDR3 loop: CATSREDRVETQYF. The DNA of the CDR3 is TGTGCCACCAGCAGGGAGGACAGGGTGGAGACCCAGTACTTC.

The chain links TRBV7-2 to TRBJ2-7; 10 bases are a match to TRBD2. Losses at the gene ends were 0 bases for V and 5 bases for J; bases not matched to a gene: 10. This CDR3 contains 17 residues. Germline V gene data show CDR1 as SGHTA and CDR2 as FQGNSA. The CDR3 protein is CASSLALAGVTGDEQYF. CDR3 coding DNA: TGTGCCAGCAGCTTAGCCCTAGCGGGAGTCACGGGGGACGAGCAGTACTTC.

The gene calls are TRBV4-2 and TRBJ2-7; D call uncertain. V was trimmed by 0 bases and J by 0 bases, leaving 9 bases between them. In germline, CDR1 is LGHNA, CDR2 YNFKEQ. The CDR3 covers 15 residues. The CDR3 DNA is TGTGCCAGCAGCCAAGAGTGGTCTAACTCCTACGAGCAGTACTTC. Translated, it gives CASSQEWSNSYEQYF.

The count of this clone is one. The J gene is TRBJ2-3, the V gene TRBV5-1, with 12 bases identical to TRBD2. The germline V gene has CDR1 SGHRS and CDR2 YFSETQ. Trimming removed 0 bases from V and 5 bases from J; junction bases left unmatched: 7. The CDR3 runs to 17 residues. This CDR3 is CASSLDLAGGQQDTQYF. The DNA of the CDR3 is TGCGCCAGCAGCTTGGACCTAGCGGGGGGGCAACAAGATACGCAGTATTTT. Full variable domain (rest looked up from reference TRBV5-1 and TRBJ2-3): KAGVTQTPRYLIKTRGQQVTLSCSPISGHRSVSWYQQTPGQGLQFLFEYFSETQRNKGNFPGRFSGRQFSNSRSEMNVSTLELGDSALYLCASSLDLAGGQQDTQYFGPGTRLTVL.

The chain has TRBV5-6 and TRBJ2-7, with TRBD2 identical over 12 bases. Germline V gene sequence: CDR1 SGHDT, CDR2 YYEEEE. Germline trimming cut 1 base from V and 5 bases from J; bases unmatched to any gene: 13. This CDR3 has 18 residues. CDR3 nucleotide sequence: TGTGCCAGCAGCTTGTTTCTAGCGGGAGGGGTCCTCCCCGACGAGCAGTACTTC. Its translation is CASSLFLAGGVLPDEQYF.

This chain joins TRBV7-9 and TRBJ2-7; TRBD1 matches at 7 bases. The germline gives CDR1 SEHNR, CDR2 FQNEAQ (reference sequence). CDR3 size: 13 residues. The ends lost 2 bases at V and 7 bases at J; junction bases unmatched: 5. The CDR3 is CASSLKGAWEQYF. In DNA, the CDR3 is TGTGCCAGCAGCTTAAAGGGGGCGTGGGAGCAGTACTTC.

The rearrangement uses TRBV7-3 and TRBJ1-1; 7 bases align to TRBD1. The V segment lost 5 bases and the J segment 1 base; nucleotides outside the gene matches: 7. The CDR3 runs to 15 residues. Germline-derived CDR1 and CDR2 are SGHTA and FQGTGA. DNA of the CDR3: TGTGCCAGCAGCCTGTCCGGGACAGCGAACACTGAAGCTTTCTTT. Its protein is CASSLSGTANTEAFF.

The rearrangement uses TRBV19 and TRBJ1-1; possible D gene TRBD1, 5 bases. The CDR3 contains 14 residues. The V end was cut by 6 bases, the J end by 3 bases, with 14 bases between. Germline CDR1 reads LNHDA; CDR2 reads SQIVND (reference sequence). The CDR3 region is CASRTFDSYTEAFF. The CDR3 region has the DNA TGTGCCAGTAGAACTTTCGACAGTTACACTGAAGCTTTCTTT. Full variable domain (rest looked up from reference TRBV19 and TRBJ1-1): DGGITQSPKYLFRKEGQNVTLSCEQNLNHDAMYWYRQDPGQGLRLIYYSQIVNDFQKGDIAEGYSVSREKKESFPLTVTSAQKNPTAFYLCASRTFDSYTEAFFGQGTRLTVV.

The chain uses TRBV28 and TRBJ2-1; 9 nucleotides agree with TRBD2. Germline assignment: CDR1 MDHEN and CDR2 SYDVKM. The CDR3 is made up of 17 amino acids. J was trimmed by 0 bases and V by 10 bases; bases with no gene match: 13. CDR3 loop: CATGTSYTSTSYNEQFF. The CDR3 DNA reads TGTGCCACAGGGACTAGCTATACAAGCACCTCCTACAATGAGCAGTTCTTC.

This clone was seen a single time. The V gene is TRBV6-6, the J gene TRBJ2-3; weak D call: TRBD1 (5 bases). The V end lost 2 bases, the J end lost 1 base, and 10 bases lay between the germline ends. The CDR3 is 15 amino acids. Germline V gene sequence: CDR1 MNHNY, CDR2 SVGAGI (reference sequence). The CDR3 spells CASSYQGMGTDTQYF. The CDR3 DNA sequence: TGTGCCAGCAGTTACCAGGGAATGGGCACAGATACGCAGTATTTT.

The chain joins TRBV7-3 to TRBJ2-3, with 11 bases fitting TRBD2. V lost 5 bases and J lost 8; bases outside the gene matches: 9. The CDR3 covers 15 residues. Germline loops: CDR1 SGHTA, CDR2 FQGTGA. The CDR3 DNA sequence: TGTGCCAGCAGCGAAGGACTAGCGGGCAAGGGTACGCAGTATTTT. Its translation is CASSEGLAGKGTQYF.

The CDR3 reads CASSSTGNSPLHF. In DNA form, the CDR3 reads TGTGCCAGCAGCTCGACAGGGAATTCACCCCTCCACTTT. The J gene is TRBJ1-6, the V gene TRBV5-6, with 7 bases aligning to TRBD1. CDR3 length equals 13 residues. J gave up 7 bases and V 3 bases, and 1 base lay outside the gene matches. Germline V gives CDR1 SGHDT, CDR2 YYEEEE.

CDR3 protein: CATSRGTAGGTLSGANVLTF. As DNA, the CDR3 is TGTGCCACCAGCAGGGGTACGGCGGGGGGTACCCTCTCTGGGGCCAACGTCCTGACTTTC. This chain uses TRBV15 with TRBJ2-6; TRBD2 matches 8 bases. Germline CDR1 LNHNV, CDR2 YYDKDF (reference sequence). V shed 3 bases and J 0 bases; nucleotides not matched to a gene: 13. There are 20 residues in the CDR3. Supplemented by reference TRBV15 and TRBJ2-6, the full variable domain reads DAMVIQNPRYQVTQFGKPVTLSCSQTLNHNVMYWYQQKSSQAPKLLFHYYDKDFNNEADTPDNFQSRRPNTSFCFLDIRSPGLGDTAMYLCATSRGTAGGTLSGANVLTFGAGSRLTVL.

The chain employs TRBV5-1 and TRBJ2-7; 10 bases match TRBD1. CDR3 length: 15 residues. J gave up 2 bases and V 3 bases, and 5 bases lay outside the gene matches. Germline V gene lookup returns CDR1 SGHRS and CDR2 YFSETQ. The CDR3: CASSSTGGAAYEQYF. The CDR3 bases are TGCGCCAGCAGCTCGACAGGGGGCGCGGCCTACGAGCAGTACTTC.

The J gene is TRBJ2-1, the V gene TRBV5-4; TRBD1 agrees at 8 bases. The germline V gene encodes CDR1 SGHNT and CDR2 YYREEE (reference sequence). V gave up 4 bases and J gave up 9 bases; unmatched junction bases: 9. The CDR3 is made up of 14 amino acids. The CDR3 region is CASSEITGGGEQFF. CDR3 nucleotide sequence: TGTGCCAGCAGCGAGATAACAGGGGGTGGTGAGCAGTTCTTC.

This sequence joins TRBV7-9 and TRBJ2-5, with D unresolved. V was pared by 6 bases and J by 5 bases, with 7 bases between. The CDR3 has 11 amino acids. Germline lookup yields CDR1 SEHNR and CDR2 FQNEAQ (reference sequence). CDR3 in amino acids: CASSTPETQYF. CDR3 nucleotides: TGTGCCAGCAGTACACCTGAGACCCAGTACTTC.

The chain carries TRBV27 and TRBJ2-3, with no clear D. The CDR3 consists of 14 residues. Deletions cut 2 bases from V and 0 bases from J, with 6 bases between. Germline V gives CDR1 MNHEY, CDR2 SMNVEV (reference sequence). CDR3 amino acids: CASSLASSTDTQYF. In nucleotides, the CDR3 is TGTGCCAGCAGTTTAGCCAGTAGCACAGATACGCAGTATTTT.

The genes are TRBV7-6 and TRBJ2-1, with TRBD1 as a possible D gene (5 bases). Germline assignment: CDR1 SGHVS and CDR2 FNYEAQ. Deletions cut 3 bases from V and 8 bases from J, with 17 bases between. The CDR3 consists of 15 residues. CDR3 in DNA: TGTGCCAGCAGCTTGCGAGGACAAGAAGTCCATGAGCAGTTCTTC. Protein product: CASSLRGQEVHEQFF.

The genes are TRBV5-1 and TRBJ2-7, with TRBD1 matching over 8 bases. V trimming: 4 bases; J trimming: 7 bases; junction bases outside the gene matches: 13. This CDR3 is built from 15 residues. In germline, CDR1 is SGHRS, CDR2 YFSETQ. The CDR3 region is CASSPWTGRSEEQYF. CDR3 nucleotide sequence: TGCGCCAGCAGCCCGTGGACAGGGAGAAGTGAGGAGCAGTACTTC.

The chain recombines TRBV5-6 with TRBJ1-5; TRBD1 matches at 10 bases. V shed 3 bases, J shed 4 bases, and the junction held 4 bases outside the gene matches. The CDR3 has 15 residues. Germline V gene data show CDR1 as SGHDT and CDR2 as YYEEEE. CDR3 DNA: TGTGCCAGCAGCTCGGGACAGGGGCTTAATCAGCCCCAGCATTTT. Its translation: CASSSGQGLNQPQHF.

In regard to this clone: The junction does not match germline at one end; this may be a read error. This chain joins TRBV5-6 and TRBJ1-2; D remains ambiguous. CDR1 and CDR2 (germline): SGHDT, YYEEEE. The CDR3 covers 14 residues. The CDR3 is CASRLGGFNYGYTF. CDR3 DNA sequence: TGTGCCAGCAGGTTGGGTGGCTTCAACTATGGCTACACCTTC.

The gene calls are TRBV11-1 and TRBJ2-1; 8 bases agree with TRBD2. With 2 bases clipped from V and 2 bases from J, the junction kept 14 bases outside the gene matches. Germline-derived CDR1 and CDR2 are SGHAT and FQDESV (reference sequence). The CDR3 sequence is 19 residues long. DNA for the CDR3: TGTGCCAGCAGCTTACTCTCAAGGAGGCGGGGGGTTCCCTACAATGAGCAGTTCTTC. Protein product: CASSLLSRRRGVPYNEQFF.